The TCR beta chain described here comes from a study of blood T cell repertoires in COVID-19 (dated by TCRdb to 2018 to 2020). About the study as a whole: Samples covering the acute and convalescent phases of COVID-19 were provided by collaborators in the United States, Italy and Spain. The prospective study material was composed of cDNA or gDNA derived from T cells, B-cell-depleted T cells, or PBMCs. The sample metadata nearly always contained a de-identified subject ID, COVID-19 status, age in years and sex. The samples were drawn from the first 160 participants of the ongoing ImmuneRACE study and from 1,254 subjects provided by 6 global collaborators. Where available, HLA class I and class II types were obtained from metadata supplied by the sample provider rather than from assay-based typing. A freely available public database, intended as a resource for researchers studying the immune response to SARS-CoV-2, is where the repertoires were released. Deeply sampled blood TCRbeta repertoires from subjects exposed to, actively infected with, or recovered from COVID-19 were included in the dataset. Overall study outcomes, separate from this receptor: The quantity of clinical and demographic metadata differed by source and by participant and was supplied without curation.

CDR1 and CDR2 were assigned from the germline V gene (reference sequence) as LNHNV and YYDKDF. The CDR3, from cysteine to phenylalanine, totals 17 residues. The kept DNA is CDR3 alone, 51 bases in frame from the first base. Trimming at the junction amounts to 4 bases on V and 6 bases on J, and the germline ends lie 21 bases apart. Whole blood was collected in K2EDTA tubes by collaborating institutions according to the institutions' own protocols. For TCRbeta analysis, collaborators shipped samples as frozen whole blood, isolated PBMCs, or DNA extracted from either of those sample types. Concerning this clone itself: No antigen is known for it. Base qualities were left out, and no much larger clone turns up one base away.

TCRbeta CDR3 regions were amplified from genomic DNA by means of the immunoSEQ Assay, a bias-controlled multiplex PCR. On the authors' methods: The number of nucleated cells in each sample was estimated by amplification of reference gene primers within the assay. To quantify the absolute abundance of each unique TCRbeta CDR3 rearrangement, sequence reads were collapsed and filtered. For each sample, productive Simpson clonality was calculated by taking the square root of Simpson's diversity index across productive rearrangements. TCRdb took this table from immuneACCESS and kept in-frame rearrangements with V and J called. Such tables lack part of the clones; where checked against another copy, unresolved V genes explain under half of the gap, and the rest is unexplained. The V and J calls and clone size were taken over from that table, and D and trimming were inferred from the DNA. Present in this sample are around 700,000 clones, 70% to 90% of which were seen just once. The ten most abundant clones make up under 0.3% of the sample.

Sequencing was performed on peripheral blood. The V and J segments used are TRBV15 and TRBJ2-2; matching of 6 bases hints at TRBD2 as the D gene. This TCR was sampled from a woman aged 18-30 years with acute or convalescent COVID-19. The sequenced DNA is TGTGCCACCAGCAACCCGGACGCCGGGGGTAGTGCCGGGGAGCTGTTTTTT. It encodes CATSNPDAGGSAGELFF.